The source of this T cell receptor (beta chain) is a study of shared T cell receptors in the human thymus (dated by TCRdb to the early 2020s). For the study in its entirety: The study examined how self-reactive, shared T-cell receptor alpha chains are generated in the human thymus.

Remarks on this clone: What this receptor recognizes is not known. The record has no base qualities; no much larger clone is one base away.

From the cysteine through the phenylalanine, the CDR3 covers 16 amino acids. Solely the CDR3 DNA is kept, with 48 bases framed from the first base. The germline V gene yields MGHRA for CDR1 and YSYEKL for CDR2. Trimming at the junction amounts to 3 bases on V and 0 bases on J, and the germline ends lie 12 bases apart. Libraries were prepared through the immunoSEQ multiplex PCR assay. The table was pulled from immuneACCESS by TCRdb, which kept in-frame rearrangements only. Such tables lose some clones; where checked, under half of the loss comes from unresolved V genes, and the rest has no known cause. This sample has 600,000 to 900,000 clones in its table, and roughly 85% of those were observed once. Of the sample, over 0.008% is held by the ten largest clones. The same data also went into a second study, on human thymus T cells. As the second publication notes: Immunologically healthy infants undergoing open corrective cardiac surgery for congenital heart defects in Finland were used as donors. Thymus tissue was obtained as surgical resects removed during corrective cardiac surgery. Usage of V and J gene segments appeared to be biased in both the thymic and the peripheral blood repertoires. Highly overlapping thymic TCR repertoires among unrelated individuals were reported in the related research. The study described the TCR alpha and beta repertoires in eight or nine infant thymus samples and four matching peripheral blood samples. The cohort included over five male and two female infants, with donor ages spanning 7 to 244 days. Thymocytes were released mechanically from tissue and stored at -70 °C as pellets of roughly 9.5-32 million cells. Genomic DNA was extracted from frozen cell pellets with a QIAsymphony instrument. The immunoSEQ multiplex PCR assay was used to amplify the TCRB and TCRAD loci from a standardized quantity of quality-controlled genomic DNA. The amplicons spanned the V(D)J region and were long enough to cover the CDR3 and allow V and J genes to be identified. Amplicon sequencing was performed on an Illumina platform through the commercial immunoSEQ service. Primer bias and sequencing errors were corrected as previously described, and TCRAD and TCRB definitions were based on the IMGT database. Repertoires were analysed with immunoSEQ Analyzer 3.0 and VDJTools, covering basic statistics, V/J segment usage, diversity estimates, rarefaction and pairwise overlap. To estimate diversity, the Chao1, ChaoE, Efron-Thisted, Shannon and inverse Simpson indices were applied, and diversity was also estimated on datasets down-sampled to the smallest sample. Repertoire overlap was assessed by strict matching of CDR3 nucleotide sequence, V gene and J gene, and clustering was done by Jaccard-based multidimensional scaling. Thymus samples yielded on average approximately 860,000 unique TCRB clonotypes, compared with 75,000 to 85,000 from blood samples.

Material: thymocytes. This sequence was found in a girl under three years old with a congenital heart defect. Donor details come from another sample of the same person, matched by shared clones. This chain is built from TRBV4-1 and TRBJ1-3, with TRBD1 perhaps the D gene, on 5 matching bases. This receptor carries the CDR3 CASSQTDSSSGNTIYF. The sequenced DNA is TGCGCCAGCAGCCAGACCGACAGCTCCTCTGGAAACACCATATATTTT.